Below are 9 T cell receptor beta chains sequenced from a single sample in a study of blood T cell repertoires in COVID-19. Repertoires were generated with immunoSEQ multiplex PCR, while TCRdb's copy carries only in-frame clones and drops some. The table includes 310,000 or so clones, about nine tenths detected once. The sequenced material came from peripheral blood. The receptors were sampled from a woman under 40 with COVID-19, enrolled during active disease.

The rearrangement uses TRBV5-5 and TRBJ2-2; 10 bases are a match to TRBD2. The CDR3 sequence is 15 residues long. V lost 0 bases and J lost 6; bases outside the gene matches: 2. Germline V lookup: CDR1 SGHKS, CDR2 YYEKEE (reference sequence). The CDR3 region has the DNA TGTGCCAGCAGCTTGGATAGCGGGAGGCCCGGGGAGCTGTTTTTT. Its translation is CASSLDSGRPGELFF.

This clone was counted once. This chain links TRBV11-3 with TRBJ1-1; D is unclear. This CDR3 is 13 amino acids long. The V end was cut by 5 bases, the J end by 2 bases, with 9 bases between. Looked up from germline, CDR1 is SGHNT and CDR2 is YENEEA. CDR3 sequence (DNA): TGTGCCAGCAGCGGCAGGCCTAACACTGAAGCTTTCTTT. This encodes CASSGRPNTEAFF.

This clone was detected only a few times. This sequence joins TRBV2 and TRBJ2-7, with 10 bases identical to TRBD1. Germline V gene lookup returns CDR1 SNHLY and CDR2 FYNNEI. V was clipped by 6 bases and J by 3 bases; unmatched bases: 5. CDR3 length equals 14 residues. The CDR3 DNA reads TGTGCCAGCAGAGATCGGGACAGGGGCTACGAGCAGTACTTC. Its protein product is CASRDRDRGYEQYF.

The chain links TRBV3-1 (or the pseudogene TRBV3-2) to TRBJ1-1, with D hard to call. Between the trimmed V and J ends, which lost 2 bases and 7 bases, there was a span of 8 bases. The CDR3 is 12 amino acids. CDR1 LGHDT and CDR2 YNNKEL come from the germline V gene (reference sequence). The CDR3 sequence is CASSQLTREAFF. The CDR3 nucleotides are TGTGCCAGCAGCCAACTAACCCGTGAAGCTTTCTTT.

The chain carries TRBV5-1 and TRBJ2-2; 7 positions agree with TRBD1. The V gene end was trimmed by 4 bases and the J gene end by 0 bases; junction bases not matched to a gene: 6. The CDR3 covers 16 residues. Germline loops: CDR1 SGHRS, CDR2 YFSETQ. The CDR3 loop reads CASSERQGANTGELFF. The DNA for the CDR3 is TGCGCCAGCAGCGAGAGGCAGGGGGCGAACACCGGGGAGCTGTTTTTT.

This clone was detected only once. The rearrangement links TRBV4-1 to TRBJ1-2; D remains unclear. The germline CDR1 and CDR2 sequences are MGHRA and YSYEKL. The CDR3 runs to 21 residues. V was cut by 3 bases and J by 4 bases, with 33 bases left in between. The CDR3, as DNA: TGCGCCAGCAGCCAGAGACGGTTGAAGGACGTACACCCCCCCGGAGGCTATGGCTACACCTTC. Its translation is CASSQRRLKDVHPPGGYGYTF.

This chain connects TRBV5-1 to TRBJ2-7; D is ambiguous. The germline V and J ends were trimmed by 4 bases and 0 bases, with 11 bases remaining between them. CDR3 length equals 14 residues. Germline-derived CDR1 and CDR2 are SGHRS and YFSETQ. The CDR3 nucleotides are TGCGCCAGCAGCGTTACTACAACCTCCTACGAGCAGTACTTC. Its protein product is CASSVTTTSYEQYF.

CDR3 in DNA: TGTGCCAGCAGCCGGAGGCAGGGGGACACTGAAGCTTTCTTT. It encodes CASSRRQGDTEAFF. V gene TRBV3-1 (or the pseudogene TRBV3-2) combines with J gene TRBJ1-1, with 7 bases aligning to TRBD1. The CDR3 extends over 14 amino acids. Germline CDR1 is LGHDT and CDR2 is YNNKEL (reference sequence). The ends lost 4 bases at V and 3 bases at J; junction bases unmatched: 5.

This clone appeared once. The chain links TRBV13 to TRBJ1-2, with 9 bases that match TRBD1. The germline V gene encodes CDR1 PRHDT and CDR2 FYEKMQ (reference sequence). The CDR3 consists of 16 residues. V gave up 5 bases and J gave up 4 bases; unmatched junction bases: 11. CDR3 residues: CASSAEGQGSSYGYTF. For the CDR3, the DNA is TGTGCCAGCAGCGCCGAAGGACAGGGGAGTAGCTATGGCTACACCTTC. The full variable domain, its missing parts supplied by reference TRBV13 and TRBJ1-2, is AAGVIQSPRHLIKEKRETATLKCYPIPRHDTVYWYQQGPGQDPQFLISFYEKMQSDKGSIPDRFSAQQFSDYHSELNMSSLELGDSALYFCASSAEGQGSSYGYTFGSGTRLTVV.